This TCR beta chain is from a study of blood T cell repertoires in COVID-19. Study background: PBMCs, B-cell-depleted T cells, or T cells were the source of the cDNA or gDNA that made up the material.

This clone was seen a single time. In the authors' methods: Researchers report that nucleated cell counts were estimated from reference gene primer amplification. Clones were read by immunoSEQ multiplex PCR, and TCRdb kept only the in-frame ones, dropping some. V, J and clone size are taken as reported in that table, and D and trimming were inferred from the DNA itself. The sample contains some 200,000 clones, about four fifths of which appear only once. Donors in Cohort 3 who had recovered were those with two negative PCRs, healthcare professional clearance, or resolution of their symptoms. V was clipped by 0 bases and J by 0 bases; unmatched bases: 17. The CDR3 length is 22 residues.

Sequences were obtained from PBMCs or T cells enriched from blood (not recorded which). The chain is built from TRBV23-1 and TRBJ2-7, with TRBD2 identical over 13 bases. TRBV23-1 is labeled an ORF, and its function is uncertain. The clonotype originates from a middle-aged man who had recovered from COVID-19. The CDR3 DNA sequence: TGCGCCAGCAGTCAATCGCCGGGACTAGCGGGATTCAAAGATGCTAGCTCCTACGAGCAGTACGTC. The encoded protein is CASSQSPGLAGFKDASSYEQYV.